One T cell receptor beta chain is described in this entry. Original processing methods: Estimated nucleated cell counts came from reference gene primer amplification. Here immunoSEQ multiplex PCR was the method, and the copy in TCRdb shows in-frame clones only, minus some. Clone size and the V and J calls come from that table; the DNA yielded D and trimming. The sample shows fewer than 250,000 clones, about nine tenths of them seen only once. This specimen belongs to a study of blood T cell repertoires in COVID-19. Study background: The United States, Italy and Spain provided the acute and convalescent COVID-19 samples. Sources were T cells, B-cell-depleted T cells, or PBMCs; the material itself was cDNA or gDNA.

This CDR3 comprises 17 residues. J gave up 0 bases and V 6 bases, and 7 bases lay outside the gene matches. Germline values: CDR1 LNHDA, CDR2 SQIVND (reference sequence). Seattle patients were enrolled during active infection and followed longitudinally. J is TRBJ2-6 and V is TRBV19, with TRBD1 matching over 8 bases. The clonotype was recovered from a man aged 25 to 45 with COVID-19, enrolled during active disease. Sequencing used peripheral blood. CDR3 bases: TGTGCCAGTAGGAAGGGACAGGCATTCTCTGGGGCCAACGTCCTGACTTTC. It translates to CASRKGQAFSGANVLTF.